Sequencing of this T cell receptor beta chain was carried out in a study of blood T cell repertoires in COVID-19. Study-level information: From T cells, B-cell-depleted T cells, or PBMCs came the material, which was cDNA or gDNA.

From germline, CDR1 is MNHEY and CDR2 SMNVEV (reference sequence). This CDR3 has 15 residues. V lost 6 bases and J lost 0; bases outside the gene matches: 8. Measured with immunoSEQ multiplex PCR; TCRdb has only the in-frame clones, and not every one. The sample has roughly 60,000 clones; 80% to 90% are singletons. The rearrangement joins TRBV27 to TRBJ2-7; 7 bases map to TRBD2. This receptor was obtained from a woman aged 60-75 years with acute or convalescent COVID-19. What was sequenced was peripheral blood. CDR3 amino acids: CASSYGLGDSYEQYF. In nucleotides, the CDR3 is TGTGCCAGCAGCTACGGACTAGGGGACTCCTACGAGCAGTACTTC.